A single sample gave rise to the 28 T cell receptor beta chains below, sequenced in a study of Ad26.COV2.S vaccination and SARS-CoV-2 variants (dated by TCRdb to the early 2020s). The library was produced with the immunoSEQ multiplex PCR assay. TCRdb provides this immuneACCESS table in a form limited to in-frame rearrangements. Some clones are lacking; in checked studies, under half of them reflect an unresolved V gene, and why the rest are absent is not known. The sample table holds more than 300,000 clones, of which about 82% were seen once. The top ten constitute around 2.2% of the sample. The sample's treatment or condition label, decoded: some 20 received Ad26.COV2.S at low or high dose, single or two shots; 5 received placebo; per-sample allocation not given. Repertoires of vaccine and placebo recipients were sequenced from samples taken on day 63 after the first injection. The sequencing used peripheral blood, collected in a trial of Ad26.COV2.S vaccine versus placebo. All receptors derive from a person between 18 and 65 years old who received the Ad26.COV2.S COVID-19 vaccine or a placebo.

The chain employs TRBV12-5 and TRBJ2-1, with a possible D match to TRBD1 (7 bases). This CDR3 contains 14 residues. The V gene lost 2 bases and the J gene lost 8 bases, with 13 bases spanning the gap. The germline V gene has CDR1 LGHNT and CDR2 FRNRAP. The CDR3 is CASGLSGGHHEQFF. The CDR3 DNA reads TGTGCTAGTGGTTTGTCAGGGGGGCATCATGAGCAGTTCTTC.

V and J are TRBV5-5 and TRBJ2-5; D ambiguous. CDR1 is SGHKS and CDR2 is YYEKEE in the germline V gene (reference sequence). There are 12 residues in the CDR3. The ends were cut back, 1 base at V and 5 bases at J, with 6 bases in the middle. In DNA form, the CDR3 reads TGTGCCAGCAGCTTGTTAAGGGAGACCCAGTACTTC. It encodes CASSLLRETQYF.

This clone has just one count. The CDR3 bases are TGTGCCAGCAGCTGGGTAGCGGGGGCCACCTACAATGAGCAGTTCTTC. This sequence encodes CASSWVAGATYNEQFF. The genes are TRBV27 and TRBJ2-1, with 9 bases identical to TRBD2. V was pared by 6 bases and J by 2 bases, with 8 bases of the junction left unmatched. CDR3 length: 16 residues. In germline, CDR1 is MNHEY, CDR2 SMNVEV (reference sequence).

The genes are TRBV5-1 and TRBJ2-5, with a possible D match to TRBD1 (6 bases). V shed 0 bases and J shed 0 bases, with 9 bases lying between them. Looked up from germline, CDR1 is SGHRS and CDR2 is YFSETQ. This CDR3 has 15 amino acids. The CDR3, as DNA: TGCGCCAGCAGCTTGGTAAAGGGGGACCAAGAGACCCAGTACTTC. This codes for CASSLVKGDQETQYF.

The chain joins TRBV4-1 to TRBJ2-7, with 8 bases fitting TRBD1. The CDR3 loop spans 15 amino acids. The junction had 6 bases not matched to a gene; V was cut back by 1 base and J by 4 bases. Looked up from germline, CDR1 is MGHRA and CDR2 is YSYEKL. The CDR3 DNA sequence: TGCGCCAGCAGCCAAGTGACAGGGGCGCTATACGAGCAGTACTTC. Its protein is CASSQVTGALYEQYF.

The chain employs TRBV6-1 and TRBJ1-2, with D tentatively TRBD1 (6 bases). Trimming removed 2 bases from V and 3 bases from J, with 16 bases in between. Germline CDR1 MNHNS, CDR2 SASEGT. The CDR3 runs 16 residues. In DNA form, the CDR3 reads TGTGCCAGCAGTGAATACGAGGCAGGGGTGCACTATGGCTACACCTTC. The encoded protein is CASSEYEAGVHYGYTF.

The count of this clone is one. The gene calls are TRBV15 and TRBJ1-1; no firm D call. The CDR3 is 14 residues long. V gave up 10 bases and J gave up 4 bases, with 19 bases separating them. The germline CDR1 and CDR2 sequences are LNHNV and YYDKDF (reference sequence). CDR3 sequence: CASKPRGRSTEAFF. CDR3 DNA sequence: TGTGCCAGTAAACCCCGGGGAAGGAGCACTGAAGCTTTCTTT.

The chain employs TRBV28 and TRBJ1-1; D may be TRBD1 (6 bases). Per the germline V gene, CDR1 is MDHEN and CDR2 is SYDVKM. This CDR3 is 16 amino acids long. Trimming took off 1 base at V and 1 base at J, with 13 bases between the two ends. The CDR3: CASSLSPRGSNTEAFF. The CDR3, as DNA: TGTGCCAGCAGTTTATCCCCCAGGGGCTCGAACACTGAAGCTTTCTTT.

The rearrangement joins TRBV6-2 or TRBV6-3 to TRBJ2-2, with a tentative D call TRBD1 (6 bases). Germline V gives CDR1 MNHEY, CDR2 SVGEGT. V dropped 2 bases and J dropped 4 bases, with 8 bases sitting between them. The CDR3 loop spans 14 amino acids. In DNA form, the CDR3 reads TGTGCCAGCAGTTACGGGGACATCACCGGGGAGCTGTTTTTT. It encodes CASSYGDITGELFF.

The chain uses TRBV30 and TRBJ1-2; the D gene is possibly TRBD1 (5 bases). CDR1 and CDR2 from the germline V gene are GTSNPN and SVGIG (reference sequence). The CDR3 sequence is 13 residues long. V dropped 4 bases and J dropped 8 bases, with 17 bases sitting between them. CDR3 in amino acids: CAWNAYRNGGYTF. The CDR3 nucleotides are TGTGCCTGGAATGCGTACAGGAACGGGGGCTACACCTTC. Combining the CDR3 with reference TRBV30 and TRBJ1-2 gives the whole variable domain SQTIHQWPATLVQPVGSPLSLECTVEGTSNPNLYWYRQAAGRGLQLLFYSVGIGQISSEVPQNLSASRPQDRQFILSSKKLLLSDSGFYLCAWNAYRNGGYTFGSGTRLTVV.

The DNA for the CDR3 is TGTGCCAGCAGTTCCTCACTAGCGGGGGGGGCTAGCCCGACGCAGTATTTT. This encodes CASSSSLAGGASPTQYF. V gene TRBV28 combines with J gene TRBJ2-3; 13 nucleotides match TRBD2. The V gene's germline CDR1 is MDHEN and CDR2 SYDVKM. The CDR3 spans 17 residues. V shed 4 bases and J 9 bases; nucleotides not matched to a gene: 13.

The chain has TRBV5-6 and TRBJ1-6; D is uncertain. This CDR3 is 17 amino acids long. V was shortened by 2 bases and J by 0 bases, with 12 bases between the two germline ends. Germline CDR1 is SGHDT and CDR2 is YYEEEE. As DNA, the CDR3 is TGTGCCAGCAGCTTAGGCAGGACGAGCTCCTATAATTCACCCCTCCACTTT. Protein sequence: CASSLGRTSSYNSPLHF. Combining the CDR3 with reference TRBV5-6 and TRBJ1-6 gives the whole variable domain DAGVTQSPTHLIKTRGQQVTLRCSPKSGHDTVSWYQQALGQGPQFIFQYYEEEERQRGNFPDRFSGHQFPNYSSELNVNALLLGDSALYLCASSLGRTSSYNSPLHFGNGTRLTVT.

The chain recombines TRBV5-8 with TRBJ1-3, with 7 bases aligning to TRBD1. Germline assignment: CDR1 SGHTS and CDR2 YDEGEE. Unmatched junction bases numbered 4, after V lost 4 bases and J lost 0 bases. The CDR3 is 15 amino acids. CDR3 protein: CASSMGQSSGNTIYF. The CDR3 coding sequence is TGTGCCAGCAGCATGGGACAGAGCTCTGGAAACACCATATATTTT.

The genes are TRBV5-1 and TRBJ2-1; D may be TRBD1 or TRBD2 (5 bases each). The germline CDR1 and CDR2 sequences are SGHRS and YFSETQ. Trimming shortened V by 5 bases and J by 7 bases, and 13 bases separated the two germline ends. The CDR3 has 13 amino acids. CDR3 sequence: CASSPDRGNEQFF. CDR3 bases: TGCGCCAGCAGTCCCGACAGAGGGAATGAGCAGTTCTTC.

The V call is TRBV2, the J call TRBJ2-3, with D tentatively TRBD1 (6 bases). This CDR3 contains 13 residues. Trimming stripped 8 bases from V and 8 bases from J, with 17 bases between. The germline gives CDR1 SNHLY, CDR2 FYNNEI. CDR3 bases: TGTGCCAGCCAAACCGAGACAGGAACTACGCAGTATTTT. Translated: CASQTETGTTQYF.

The CDR3 DNA is TGTGCCAGCATTCAAAGGGAACAAGAGACCCAGTACTTC. Translating gives CASIQREQETQYF. The chain has TRBV2 and TRBJ2-5; D is unclear. V gave up 7 bases and J gave up 2 bases, with 11 bases separating them. The CDR3 extends over 13 amino acids. From germline, CDR1 is SNHLY and CDR2 FYNNEI.

This clone was counted between two and nine times. The gene calls are TRBV2 and TRBJ2-7; weak D call: TRBD1 (7 bases). The CDR3 has 14 amino acids. V was trimmed by 3 bases and J by 2 bases, leaving 11 bases between them. Germline V gene data show CDR1 as SNHLY and CDR2 as FYNNEI. CDR3 protein: CASSDRGVAYEQYF. The CDR3 DNA reads as TGTGCCAGCAGTGACAGGGGGGTCGCCTACGAGCAGTACTTC. The whole variable domain, filled in from reference TRBV2 and TRBJ2-7, reads EPEVTQTPSHQVTQMGQEVILRCVPISNHLYFYWYRQILGQKVEFLVSFYNNEISEKSEIFDDQFSVERPDGSNFTLKIRSTKLEDSAMYFCASSDRGVAYEQYFGPGTRLTVT.

The chain has TRBV28 and TRBJ1-1; 9 bases align to TRBD1. With V trimmed by 4 bases and J by 2 bases, 8 bases remained unmatched. The CDR3 runs 16 residues. CDR1 is MDHEN, CDR2 SYDVKM, per germline. The CDR3 DNA follows: TGTGCCAGCAGTTCCGGGACAGGGCGGCCAAACACTGAAGCTTTCTTT. As protein: CASSSGTGRPNTEAFF.

The gene calls are TRBV5-1 and TRBJ2-1, with 9 bases aligning to TRBD1. CDR1 is SGHRS, CDR2 YFSETQ, per germline. The CDR3 extends over 15 amino acids. The trim removed 4 bases at V and 6 bases at J, leaving 8 bases unmatched. For the CDR3, the DNA is TGCGCCAGCAGCCTGCGGACAGGGGATGTCAATGAGCAGTTCTTC. This codes for CASSLRTGDVNEQFF.

The gene calls are TRBV19 and TRBJ1-5; D unclear. Germline V gives CDR1 LNHDA, CDR2 SQIVND (reference sequence). The CDR3 has 12 amino acids. V lost 5 bases and J lost 6, with 8 bases in between. The CDR3 region has the DNA TGTGCCAGTAGTTTTCGGGGTCAGCCCCAGCATTTT. Translation: CASSFRGQPQHF.

On this clone itself: The junction does not match germline at one end; this may be a read error. The J gene is TRBJ2-7, the V gene TRBV7-9, with D maybe TRBD1 (5 bases). The CDR3 has 14 amino acids. The germline CDR1 and CDR2 sequences are SEHNR and FQNEAQ (reference sequence). CDR3 sequence (DNA): TGTGCCAGCAGCATGGACACCACGGTCTACGGGCAGTACTTC. Protein: CASSMDTTVYGQYF.

The chain employs TRBV3-1 (or the pseudogene TRBV3-2) and TRBJ2-7; no clear D. Trimming took off 4 bases at V and 0 bases at J, with 13 bases between the two ends. The CDR3 runs to 15 residues. The germline V gene encodes CDR1 LGHDT and CDR2 YNNKEL (reference sequence). CDR3: CASSPELRVSYEQYF. The CDR3 DNA reads as TGTGCCAGCAGCCCAGAGTTACGGGTCTCCTACGAGCAGTACTTC.

This rearrangement joins TRBV10-2 to TRBJ2-7, with D perhaps matching TRBD1 (6 bases). Trimming stripped 6 bases from V and 5 bases from J, with 14 bases between. The length of the CDR3 is 13 residues. CDR1 and CDR2 (germline): WSHSY, SAAADI. The CDR3 DNA reads TGCGCCAGCAGCCGGGCAGGGGACCACGAGCAGTACTTC. It encodes CASSRAGDHEQYF.

A remark on this clone: This sample also contains other DNA sequences that code for the same CDR3. The rearrangement joins TRBV6-5 to TRBJ1-1; D perhaps matches TRBD1 (6 bases). This CDR3 has 12 residues. Deletions cut 3 bases from V and 6 bases from J, with 8 bases between. The germline V gene encodes CDR1 MNHEY and CDR2 SVGAGI. CDR3 bases: TGTGCCAGCAGTTATTCAGGGGCTGAAGCTTTCTTT. Translated: CASSYSGAEAFF.

The rearrangement links TRBV19 to TRBJ1-3, with D hard to call. The germline CDR1 and CDR2 sequences are LNHDA and SQIVND (reference sequence). Trimming took 6 bases from V and 4 from J, leaving 19 bases between them. The CDR3 covers 16 residues. The CDR3 sequence is CASRDLENFRGNTIYF. The CDR3 DNA reads TGTGCCAGTAGGGACCTGGAGAATTTCCGAGGAAACACCATATATTTT.

This clone showed up just once. The chain links TRBV7-9 to TRBJ1-2; D may be TRBD1 (5 bases). Germline assignment: CDR1 SEHNR and CDR2 FQNEAQ (reference sequence). The CDR3 length is 13 residues. V was shortened by 2 bases and J by 8 bases, with 12 bases between the two germline ends. CDR3 region: CASSLIGAEGYTF. The CDR3 bases are TGTGCCAGCAGCTTAATAGGGGCCGAAGGCTACACCTTC.

The chain combines TRBV6-6 with TRBJ2-3; 7 bases agree with TRBD2. The CDR3 sequence is 15 residues long. Germline-derived CDR1 and CDR2 are MNHNY and SVGAGI (reference sequence). With V trimmed by 10 bases and J by 2 bases, 12 bases remained unmatched. The CDR3 here is CATLGGGAHTDTQYF. The CDR3 DNA follows: TGTGCCACGCTGGGGGGGGGAGCCCACACAGATACGCAGTATTTT.

This clone was counted a single time. Here the CDR3 reads CAAGRLSSGNTIYF. In DNA form, the CDR3 reads TGTGCCGCGGGACGGTTGAGCTCTGGAAACACCATATATTTT. The gene calls are TRBV28 and TRBJ1-3; D perhaps matches TRBD1 (5 bases). The germline V and J ends were trimmed by 11 bases and 0 bases, with 14 bases remaining between them. The CDR3 length is 14 residues. CDR1 is MDHEN, CDR2 SYDVKM, per germline.